The 28 T cell receptor beta chains reported below all come from one sample, sequenced in a study of control samples from healthy donors and cancer patients. TCRdb's table, derived via immunoSEQ multiplex PCR, lists solely in-frame clones and lacks some. The sample yields 65,000 to 95,000 clones, about 87% seen once. Specimen: blood. The source is a man aged 50-60 years in good health.

The rearrangement joins TRBV5-1 to TRBJ1-2; D call uncertain. Germline loops: CDR1 SGHRS, CDR2 YFSETQ. The CDR3 extends over 13 amino acids. Between the trimmed V and J ends, which lost 5 bases and 0 bases, there was a span of 8 bases. CDR3 residues: CASRLGPNYGYTF. For the CDR3, the DNA is TGCGCCAGCAGACTAGGGCCTAACTATGGCTACACCTTC.

V gene TRBV28 combines with J gene TRBJ2-5, with D tentatively TRBD1 or TRBD2 (5 bases each). Germline loops: CDR1 MDHEN, CDR2 SYDVKM. This CDR3 is 14 amino acids long. V was shortened by 2 bases and J by 6 bases, with 13 bases between the two germline ends. The chain's CDR3 is CASSLRSGRKTQYF. CDR3 DNA sequence: TGTGCCAGCAGTTTAAGGTCGGGACGAAAGACCCAGTACTTC.

This chain joins TRBV24-1 and TRBJ2-5, with 10 bases identical to TRBD2. Germline loops: CDR1 KGHDR, CDR2 SFDVKD. The V and J ends lost 4 bases and 0 bases, in that order; junction bases with no gene match: 1. The length of the CDR3 is 15 residues. CDR3 sequence reads: CATSDTSGNQETQYF. Written as DNA, the CDR3 is TGTGCCACCAGTGACACTAGCGGGAACCAAGAGACCCAGTACTTC.

This clone was seen just once. CDR3 protein: CASSLDWVNTEAFF. CDR3 nucleotide sequence: TGTGCCAGCAGCTTGGATTGGGTGAACACTGAAGCTTTCTTT. This chain uses TRBV5-5 with TRBJ1-1; D gene uncertain. Germline loops: CDR1 SGHKS, CDR2 YYEKEE (reference sequence). The V end lost 0 bases, the J end lost 0 bases, and 6 bases lay between the germline ends. The CDR3 runs 14 residues.

This clone was observed a single time. The chain carries TRBV24-1 and TRBJ1-1; 7 bases line up with TRBD1. This CDR3 has 13 residues. V shed 7 bases and J 5 bases; nucleotides not matched to a gene: 6. From germline, CDR1 is KGHDR and CDR2 SFDVKD. CDR3 sequence: CATRRQGDTEAFF. CDR3 in DNA: TGTGCCACCAGAAGACAGGGCGATACTGAAGCTTTCTTT.

The CDR3 sequence: CASRGGTGEPQHF. As DNA, the CDR3 is TGTGCCAGCAGGGGGGGGACAGGGGAGCCCCAGCATTTT. The chain combines TRBV6-6 with TRBJ1-5; 10 bases line up with TRBD1. Unmatched junction bases numbered 4, after V lost 6 bases and J lost 8 bases. Germline V gene lookup returns CDR1 MNHNY and CDR2 SVGAGI (reference sequence). The CDR3 is made up of 13 amino acids.

The chain carries TRBV19 and TRBJ1-6; D is ambiguous. The length of the CDR3 is 12 residues. The germline V and J ends were trimmed by 3 bases and 8 bases, with 5 bases remaining between them. CDR1 LNHDA and CDR2 SQIVND come from the germline V gene (reference sequence). CDR3 bases: TGTGCCAGTAGTATCGCCGATTCACCCCTCCACTTT. This translates into CASSIADSPLHF.

This chain uses TRBV4-1 with TRBJ1-5, with D possibly TRBD1 on 6 matching bases. The ends were cut back, 2 bases at V and 7 bases at J, with 15 bases in the middle. The germline V gene has CDR1 MGHRA and CDR2 YSYEKL. The CDR3 has 15 residues. The CDR3 reads CASSQRFGQLQPQHF. CDR3 bases: TGCGCCAGCAGCCAAAGATTCGGACAGCTGCAGCCCCAGCATTTT.

This chain joins TRBV6-4 and TRBJ1-1; TRBD1 matches 10 bases. Germline trimming cut 3 bases from V and 0 bases from J; bases unmatched to any gene: 7. CDR1 and CDR2 from the germline V gene are MRHNA and SNTAGT. This CDR3 is built from 17 residues. The CDR3 loop reads CASSERQGAMMNTEAFF. Written as DNA, the CDR3 is TGTGCCAGCAGTGAGCGACAGGGGGCAATGATGAACACTGAAGCTTTCTTT.

This chain uses TRBV10-2 with TRBJ1-4, with D possibly TRBD1 on 6 matching bases. Looked up from germline, CDR1 is WSHSY and CDR2 is SAAADI. Trimming removed 6 bases from V and 2 bases from J, with 10 bases in between. The CDR3 runs 14 residues. CDR3 coding DNA: TGCGCCAGCAGCACAGGGTTCACTAATGAAAAACTGTTTTTT. It translates to CASSTGFTNEKLFF.

The V gene is TRBV5-4, the J gene TRBJ1-6; tentative D call: TRBD1 (6 bases). Germline V lookup: CDR1 SGHNT, CDR2 YYREEE (reference sequence). Trimming left V 4 bases short and J 10 bases short, with 15 bases between. The CDR3 has 14 amino acids. The CDR3 nucleotides read TGTGCCAGCAGCCCTGTGGGGGCTGGATCACCCCTCCACTTT. Translating it yields CASSPVGAGSPLHF.

This clone was recorded a few times. The J gene is TRBJ1-2, the V gene TRBV2; D call uncertain. Germline V CDR1 and CDR2: SNHLY, FYNNEI. The CDR3 loop spans 12 amino acids. The V gene lost 2 bases and the J gene lost 4 bases, with 5 bases spanning the gap. The CDR3 nucleotides are TGTGCCAGCAGTGAAAGCTTCTATGGCTACACCTTC. Translating gives CASSESFYGYTF. Together with reference TRBV2 and TRBJ1-2, the CDR3 gives the full variable domain: EPEVTQTPSHQVTQMGQEVILRCVPISNHLYFYWYRQILGQKVEFLVSFYNNEISEKSEIFDDQFSVERPDGSNFTLKIRSTKLEDSAMYFCASSESFYGYTFGSGTRLTVV.

The gene calls are TRBV10-1 and TRBJ2-7; D remains unclear. Germline V gene sequence: CDR1 WNHNN, CDR2 SYGVQD (reference sequence). The V end was cut by 8 bases, the J end by 3 bases, with 5 bases between. This CDR3 contains 10 residues. The CDR3 nucleotides read TGCGCCAGCCCGTTCTACGAGCAGTACGTC. This codes for CASPFYEQYV.

The V gene is TRBV4-3, the J gene TRBJ2-3; 9 bases agree with TRBD2. There are 17 residues in the CDR3. V trimming: 0 bases; J trimming: 6 bases; junction bases outside the gene matches: 10. Germline CDR1 and CDR2: LGHNA and YSLEER. CDR3 coding DNA: TGCGCCAGCAGCCAAGATAGGGCTAGCGGGGCTGCGGATACGCAGTATTTT. It encodes CASSQDRASGAADTQYF.

The J gene is TRBJ2-1, the V gene TRBV24-1; D may match TRBD1 or TRBD2 (5 bases each). Looked up from germline, CDR1 is KGHDR and CDR2 is SFDVKD. This CDR3 is 16 amino acids long. V shed 7 bases and J shed 2 bases, with 17 bases lying between them. This CDR3 is CATRGDGAVTYNEQFF. The CDR3 region has the DNA TGTGCCACCAGGGGGGACGGAGCGGTTACCTACAATGAGCAGTTCTTC.

The chain links TRBV9 to TRBJ1-4, with no clear D. This CDR3 is built from 16 residues. Germline V gene sequence: CDR1 SGDLS, CDR2 YYNGEE. The ends were cut back, 1 base at V and 4 bases at J, with 14 bases in the middle. CDR3 DNA sequence: TGTGCCAGCAGCGTAAACCAGGCCGGGCTTAATGAAAAACTGTTTTTT. This translates into CASSVNQAGLNEKLFF. The full variable domain, its missing parts supplied by reference TRBV9 and TRBJ1-4, is DSGVTQTPKHLITATGQRVTLRCSPRSGDLSVYWYQQSLDQGLQFLIQYYNGEERAKGNILERFSAQQFPDLHSELNLSSLELGDSALYFCASSVNQAGLNEKLFFGSGTQLSVL.

The rearrangement uses TRBV9 and TRBJ2-5; D remains unclear. This CDR3 is 14 amino acids long. Germline V lookup: CDR1 SGDLS, CDR2 YYNGEE. Trimming left V 0 bases short and J 1 base short, with 7 bases between. CDR3: CASSVGGSQETQYF. CDR3 in DNA: TGTGCCAGCAGCGTAGGGGGATCCCAAGAGACCCAGTACTTC.

The chain carries TRBV10-3 and TRBJ2-5; possibly TRBD2 for D (6 bases). Germline V CDR1 and CDR2: ENHRY, SYGVKD. With 0 bases removed from V and 2 bases from J, the gap between germline ends came to 7 bases. The CDR3 is made up of 14 amino acids. The CDR3 DNA is TGTGCCATCAGTGAGTCTGGACTACAAGAGACCCAGTACTTC. It is translated as CAISESGLQETQYF.

The rearrangement uses TRBV30 and TRBJ1-4; 7 bases align to TRBD1. Trimming at V came to 2 bases and at J to 6 bases, leaving 6 bases not matched to a gene. Germline loops: CDR1 GTSNPN, CDR2 SVGIG (reference sequence). The CDR3 totals 14 residues. Here the CDR3 DNA reads TGTGCCTGGAGTAGGGGGCAGGGTTATGAAAAACTGTTTTTT. Translating gives CAWSRGQGYEKLFF.

The chain couples TRBV7-2 to TRBJ2-3; D is possibly TRBD1 (5 bases). V lost 5 bases and J lost 10, with 16 bases in between. CDR3 length equals 13 residues. Germline V CDR1 and CDR2: SGHTA, FQGNSA. CDR3 bases: TGTGCCAGCAGCCCAGGGTCGGTAGGTCCGCAGTATTTT. Protein product: CASSPGSVGPQYF.

The J gene is TRBJ1-4, the V gene TRBV10-3; D unresolved. The CDR3 runs 14 residues. Germline CDR1 and CDR2: ENHRY and SYGVKD. V gave up 6 bases and J gave up 8 bases, with 16 bases separating them. The CDR3 sequence is CAIRNALASEKLFF. CDR3 bases: TGTGCCATCAGAAACGCTTTGGCGTCGGAAAAACTGTTTTTT.

V gene TRBV2 combines with J gene TRBJ1-1; TRBD1 is a possible D gene (5 bases). Looked up from germline, CDR1 is SNHLY and CDR2 is FYNNEI. Trimming took 8 bases from V and 0 from J, leaving 13 bases between them. CDR3 size: 14 residues. For the CDR3, the DNA is TGTGCCAGCGTCGCGGGACGGATGAACACTGAAGCTTTCTTT. It yields the protein CASVAGRMNTEAFF.

The chain links TRBV7-2 to TRBJ2-7, with D uncertain. Trimming shortened V by 5 bases and J by 3 bases, and 11 bases separated the two germline ends. Germline loops: CDR1 SGHTA, CDR2 FQGNSA. This CDR3 comprises 13 residues. CDR3 bases: TGTGCCAGCAGCATCAGTAGGCTCTACGAGCAGTACGTC. Its translation is CASSISRLYEQYV.

The J gene is TRBJ1-5, the V gene TRBV5-1, with 8 bases lining up with TRBD1. The CDR3 is 14 amino acids. The junction had 4 bases not matched to a gene; V was cut back by 3 bases and J by 5 bases. Germline values: CDR1 SGHRS, CDR2 YFSETQ. The CDR3 here is CASSWTGWDQPQHF. For the CDR3, the DNA is TGCGCCAGCAGCTGGACAGGGTGGGATCAGCCCCAGCATTTT.

This chain connects TRBV5-1 to TRBJ1-1, with a possible D match to TRBD1 (6 bases). The CDR3 contains 14 residues. Trimming took 4 bases from V and 1 from J, leaving 11 bases between them. Germline V CDR1 and CDR2: SGHRS, YFSETQ. In DNA, the CDR3 is TGCGCCAGCAGCATGGACAGACCGAACACTGAAGCTTTCTTT. This sequence encodes CASSMDRPNTEAFF.

The V call is TRBV30, the J call TRBJ2-7; 9 bases align to TRBD2. Germline CDR1 is GTSNPN and CDR2 is SVGIG (reference sequence). The CDR3 totals 18 residues. Trimming took 2 bases from V and 2 from J; bases not matched to a gene: 16. The DNA for the CDR3 is TGTGCCTGGAGTCCCGCCCCGGGACTAGCTTTCCCTCCCTACGAGCAGTACTTC. It yields the protein CAWSPAPGLAFPPYEQYF.

The J gene is TRBJ2-7, the V gene TRBV6-1; 10 positions match TRBD1. The germline V gene has CDR1 MNHNS and CDR2 SASEGT. The CDR3 loop spans 17 amino acids. The V and J ends lost 2 bases and 4 bases, in that order; junction bases with no gene match: 11. The CDR3 DNA sequence: TGTGCCAGCAGTGAAAGGCCGACCGGGACAGGGGTATACGAGCAGTACTTC. Amino acid sequence: CASSERPTGTGVYEQYF.

In nucleotides, the CDR3 is TGCGCCAGCAGCCAAGGGGCCGGGGCGGTGGATACGCAGTATTTT. The encoded protein is CASSQGAGAVDTQYF. The chain couples TRBV4-3 to TRBJ2-3; tentatively, D is TRBD1 or TRBD2 (5 bases each). CDR1 LGHNA and CDR2 YSLEER come from the germline V gene. There are 15 residues in the CDR3. V lost 1 base to trimming and J lost 6 bases, with 14 bases between them.